This TCR beta chain was documented in a study of shared clonotypes between healthy human individuals. Study conclusions and caveats: Naive subsets generally had larger estimated richness than memory subsets.

The germline gives CDR1 MNHNS, CDR2 SASEGT. Trimming removed 1 base at V and 3 bases at J, with 4 bases between. The CDR3 covers 12 residues. The authors split each subset's genomic DNA evenly across several immunoSEQ plates. Source study methods: ImmunoSEQ output lacked quality scores and full-length reads, limiting matched filtering. The table came from immunoSEQ multiplex PCR; TCRdb's copy has only in-frame clones and leaves some out. That table furnishes V, J and clone size, whereas the DNA furnished D and trimming. The sample gives about 700,000 clones, around two thirds of which show up once; approximately 1.7% is in the top ten. This clone was observed a handful of times. Its antigen is unknown.

The receptor was isolated from a woman in her 30s in good health. The V gene is TRBV6-1, the J gene TRBJ2-7; D call uncertain. Sequencing was done on a sample of memory CD4+ T cells sorted from blood. Subset reported: CD45RA-negative fraction. Written as DNA, the CDR3 is TGTGCCAGCAGTGAAGGAATCTACGAGCAGTACTTC. Translated: CASSEGIYEQYF.